The text below deals with one T cell receptor beta chain. Its antigen is unidentified. V lost 1 base and J 7 bases, leaving 14 bases between the germline ends. The CDR3 has 15 residues. Per germline, CDR1 LNHNV and CDR2 YYDKDF (reference sequence). This record belongs to a study of T cell repertoires in cytomegalovirus infection. Whole-study context: Public TCR beta signature analysis indicated the presence of both CMV infection and matching HLA type.

In TCRdb, the reads were re-called with MiXCR into one record per CDR3 protein. This sample carries over 150,000 distinct CDR3 sequences, approximately 18% of them seen once, and the ten largest clones take 25%. Study observations and caveats: Ex vivo responses were dominated by HLA-C-restricted CMV-specific TCR beta clonotypes. Cumulative public TCR beta family frequency identified CMV carriers with the relevant HLA.

The sequence came from a human donor in good health (CMV status not recorded). Some clones in this sample may be carry-over from other donors' samples. This rearrangement joins TRBV15 to TRBJ1-5, with a weak D call TRBD1 (5 bases). Material for sequencing was CD8+ T cells from PBMCs. The CDR3 nucleotides read TGTGCCACCAGCAGAGTGAGGGACGGGAGCCAGCCCCAGCATTTT. It specifies CATSRVRDGSQPQHF.